The present TCR beta chain was sequenced within a study of cytomegalovirus exposure and HLA in healthy donors. CDR3 size: 14 residues. Trimming stripped 0 bases from V and 4 bases from J, with 9 bases between. Per the germline V gene, CDR1 is MGHRA and CDR2 is YSYEKL. PCR primers comprised 60 Vbeta and 13 Jbeta primers. Only in-frame clones appear in the TCRdb table, and some are missing; sequencing was by immunoSEQ multiplex PCR. The sample holds under 200,000 clones, roughly 85% seen once. The specimen sequenced was PBMCs. V and J are TRBV4-1 and TRBJ1-2; D remains unclear. The source of this sequence is a man younger than 40 in good health and CMV-seronegative. CDR3 DNA sequence: TGCGCCAGCAGCCAAGATGGCAGGCTCTATGGCTACACCTTC. It codes for CASSQDGRLYGYTF.